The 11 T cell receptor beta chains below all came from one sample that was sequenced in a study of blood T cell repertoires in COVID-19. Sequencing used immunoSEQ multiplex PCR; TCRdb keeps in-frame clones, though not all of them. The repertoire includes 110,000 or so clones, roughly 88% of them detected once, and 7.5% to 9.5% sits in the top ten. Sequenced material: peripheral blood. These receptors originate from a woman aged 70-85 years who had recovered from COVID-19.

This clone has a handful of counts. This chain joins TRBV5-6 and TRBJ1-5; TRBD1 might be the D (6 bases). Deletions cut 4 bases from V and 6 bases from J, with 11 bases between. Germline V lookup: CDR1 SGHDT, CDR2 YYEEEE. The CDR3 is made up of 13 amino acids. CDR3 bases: TGTGCCAGCAGCCCGGGCAGGGGTCAGCCCCAGCATTTT. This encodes CASSPGRGQPQHF.

In DNA form, the CDR3 reads TGCGCCAGCAGCCTACGAGGGACAGGGGCCGACGAGCAGTACTTC. This translates into CASSLRGTGADEQYF. This sequence joins TRBV4-3 and TRBJ2-7; 10 bases line up with TRBD1. V trimming: 4 bases; J trimming: 5 bases; junction bases outside the gene matches: 8. The V gene's germline CDR1 is LGHNA and CDR2 YSLEER. There are 15 residues in the CDR3.

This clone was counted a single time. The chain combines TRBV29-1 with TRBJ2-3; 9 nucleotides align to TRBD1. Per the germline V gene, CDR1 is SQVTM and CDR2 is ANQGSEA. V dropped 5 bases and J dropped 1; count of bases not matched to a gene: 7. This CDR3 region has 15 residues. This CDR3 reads CSVSQGAMGTDTQYF. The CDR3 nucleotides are TGCAGCGTTTCACAGGGGGCAATGGGCACAGATACGCAGTATTTT.

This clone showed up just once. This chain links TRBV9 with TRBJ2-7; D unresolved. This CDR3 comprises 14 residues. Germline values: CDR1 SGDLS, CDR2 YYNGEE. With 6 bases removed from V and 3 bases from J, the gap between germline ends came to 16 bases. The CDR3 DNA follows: TGTGCCAGCACCGCGAGTCCAACTGGCTACGAGCAGTACTTC. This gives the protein CASTASPTGYEQYF.

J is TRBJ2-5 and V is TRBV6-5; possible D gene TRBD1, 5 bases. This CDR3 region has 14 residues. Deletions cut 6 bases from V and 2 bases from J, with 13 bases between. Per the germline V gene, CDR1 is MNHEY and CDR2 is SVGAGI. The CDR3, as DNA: TGTGCCAGCAGCCCGACAGATCTTCAAGAGACCCAGTACTTC. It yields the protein CASSPTDLQETQYF.

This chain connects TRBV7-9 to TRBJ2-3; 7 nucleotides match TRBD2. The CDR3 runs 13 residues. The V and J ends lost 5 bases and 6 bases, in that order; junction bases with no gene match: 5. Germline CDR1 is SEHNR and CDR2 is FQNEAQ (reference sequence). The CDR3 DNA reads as TGTGCCAGCAGCCGGGGGGAGACTGATACGCAGTATTTT. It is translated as CASSRGETDTQYF.

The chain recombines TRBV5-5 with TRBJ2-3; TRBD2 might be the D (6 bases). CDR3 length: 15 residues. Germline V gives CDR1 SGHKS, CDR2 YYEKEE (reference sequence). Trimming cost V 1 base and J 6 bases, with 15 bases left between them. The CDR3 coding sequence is TGTGCCAGCAGCTTGACTAGCTACTCCGGGGATACGCAGTATTTT. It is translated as CASSLTSYSGDTQYF.

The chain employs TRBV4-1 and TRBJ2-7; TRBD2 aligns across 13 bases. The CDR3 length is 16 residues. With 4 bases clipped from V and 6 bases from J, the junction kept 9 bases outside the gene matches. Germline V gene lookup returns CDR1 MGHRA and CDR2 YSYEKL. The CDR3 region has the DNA TGCGCCAGCAGCCTTGGACTAGCGGGAGCAAAAAGCGAGCAGTACTTC. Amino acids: CASSLGLAGAKSEQYF.

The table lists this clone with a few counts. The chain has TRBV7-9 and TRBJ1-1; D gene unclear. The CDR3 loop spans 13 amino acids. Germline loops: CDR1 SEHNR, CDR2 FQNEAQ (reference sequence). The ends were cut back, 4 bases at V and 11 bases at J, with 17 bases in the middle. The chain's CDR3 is CASSSSVGLSAFF. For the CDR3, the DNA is TGTGCCAGCAGCTCGAGCGTCGGCCTGAGCGCTTTCTTT.

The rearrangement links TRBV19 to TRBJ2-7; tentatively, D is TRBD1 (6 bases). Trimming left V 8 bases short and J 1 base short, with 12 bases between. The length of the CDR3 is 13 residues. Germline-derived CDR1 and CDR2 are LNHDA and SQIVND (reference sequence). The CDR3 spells CASGTRGSYEQYF. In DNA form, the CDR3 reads TGTGCCAGTGGGACAAGGGGTTCCTACGAGCAGTACTTC.

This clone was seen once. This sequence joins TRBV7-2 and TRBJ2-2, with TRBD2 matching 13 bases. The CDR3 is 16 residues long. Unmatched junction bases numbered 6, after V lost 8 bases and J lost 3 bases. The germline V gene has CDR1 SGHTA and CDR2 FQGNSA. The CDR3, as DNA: TGTGCCAGCTCTGGACTAGCGGGGGCCTACACCGGGGAGCTGTTTTTT. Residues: CASSGLAGAYTGELFF.